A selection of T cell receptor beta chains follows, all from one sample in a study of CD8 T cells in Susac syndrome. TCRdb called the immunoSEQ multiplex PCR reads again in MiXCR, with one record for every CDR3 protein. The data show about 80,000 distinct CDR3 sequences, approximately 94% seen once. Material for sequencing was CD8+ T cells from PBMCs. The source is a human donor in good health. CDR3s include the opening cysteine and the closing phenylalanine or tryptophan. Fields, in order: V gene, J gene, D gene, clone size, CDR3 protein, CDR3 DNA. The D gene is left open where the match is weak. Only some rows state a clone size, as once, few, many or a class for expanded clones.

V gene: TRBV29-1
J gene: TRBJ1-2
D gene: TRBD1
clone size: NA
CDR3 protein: CSVATDRANYGYTF
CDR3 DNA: TGCAGCGTTGCGACGGACAGGGCCAACTATGGCTACACCTTC

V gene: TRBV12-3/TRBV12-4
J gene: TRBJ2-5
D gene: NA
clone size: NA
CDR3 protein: CASSFGLANQETQYF
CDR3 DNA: TGTGCCAGCAGTTTTGGGCTAGCGAACCAAGAGACCCAGTACTTC

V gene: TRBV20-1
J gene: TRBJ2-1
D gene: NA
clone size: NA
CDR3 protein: CSATHPGVGHEQFF
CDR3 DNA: TGCAGTGCTACACACCCGGGAGTCGGGCATGAGCAGTTCTTC

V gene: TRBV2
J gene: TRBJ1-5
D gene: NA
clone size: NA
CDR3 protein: CASSEAWVSNQPQHF
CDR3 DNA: TGTGCCAGCAGTGAAGCGTGGGTTAGCAATCAGCCCCAGCATTTT

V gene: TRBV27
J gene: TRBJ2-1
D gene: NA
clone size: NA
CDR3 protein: CASSLWGNNEQFF
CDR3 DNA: TGTGCCAGCAGTTTATGGGGCAACAATGAGCAGTTCTTC

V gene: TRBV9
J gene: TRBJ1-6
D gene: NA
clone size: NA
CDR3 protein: CASSPSLGFGNSPLHF
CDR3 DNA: TGTGCCAGCAGCCCCTCCTTGGGGTTCGGGAATTCACCCCTCCACTTT

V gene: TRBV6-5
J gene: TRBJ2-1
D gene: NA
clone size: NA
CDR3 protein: CASTKNSYGLNEQFF
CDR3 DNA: TGTGCCAGCACCAAGAATAGCTATGGTCTCAATGAGCAGTTCTTC

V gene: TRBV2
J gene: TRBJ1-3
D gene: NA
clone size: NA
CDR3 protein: CASRQELSGNTIYF
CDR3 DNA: TGTGCCAGCAGACAGGAGCTCTCTGGAAACACCATATATTTT

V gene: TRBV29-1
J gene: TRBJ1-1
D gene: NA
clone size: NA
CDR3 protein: CSVDRQGPEAFF
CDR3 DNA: TGCAGCGTTGACCGGCAGGGGCCTGAAGCTTTCTTT

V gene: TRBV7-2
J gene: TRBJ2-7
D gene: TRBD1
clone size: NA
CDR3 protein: CASSPAGDRGSYEQYF
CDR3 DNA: TGTGCCAGCAGCCCAGCCGGGGACAGGGGCTCCTACGAGCAGTACTTC

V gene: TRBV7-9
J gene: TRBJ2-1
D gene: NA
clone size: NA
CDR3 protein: CASSWLKGISYNEQFF
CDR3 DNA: TGTGCCAGCAGCTGGCTTAAGGGGATATCCTACAATGAGCAGTTCTTC

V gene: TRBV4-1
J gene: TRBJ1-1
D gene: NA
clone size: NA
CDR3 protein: CASSPIPTGNTEAFF
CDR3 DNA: TGCGCCAGCAGCCCGATTCCGACAGGGAACACTGAAGCTTTCTTT

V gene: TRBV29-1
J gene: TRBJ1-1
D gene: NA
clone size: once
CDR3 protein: CSVEDATGPEAFF
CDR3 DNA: TGCAGCGTTGAAGATGCGACAGGCCCTGAAGCTTTCTTT

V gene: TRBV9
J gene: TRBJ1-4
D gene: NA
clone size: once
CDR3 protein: CAGSVGDREKLFF
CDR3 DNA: TGTGCCGGCAGCGTAGGGGACCGTGAAAAACTGTTTTTT

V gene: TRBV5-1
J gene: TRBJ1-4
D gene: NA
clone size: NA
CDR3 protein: CASNSGFGDEKLFF
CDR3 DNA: TGCGCCAGCAACTCAGGGTTTGGAGATGAAAAACTGTTTTTT

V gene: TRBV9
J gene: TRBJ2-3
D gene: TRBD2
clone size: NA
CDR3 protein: CASSVRGTSGYSTDTQYF
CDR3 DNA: TGTGCCAGCAGCGTAAGGGGCACTAGCGGGTACAGCACAGATACGCAGTATTTT

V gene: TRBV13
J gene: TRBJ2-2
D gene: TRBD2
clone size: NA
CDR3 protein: CASSPELAGVPGELFF
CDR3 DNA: TGTGCCAGCAGCCCAGAGCTAGCGGGAGTCCCCGGGGAGCTGTTTTTT

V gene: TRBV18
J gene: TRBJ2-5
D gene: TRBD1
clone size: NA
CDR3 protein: CASSPGQGLVETQYF
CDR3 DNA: TGTGCCAGCTCACCAGGACAGGGGTTGGTAGAGACCCAGTACTTC

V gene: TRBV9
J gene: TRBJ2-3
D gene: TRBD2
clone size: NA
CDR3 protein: CASSVATLASGVPDTQYF
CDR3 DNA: TGTGCCAGCAGCGTAGCTACCTTGGCTAGCGGAGTTCCAGATACGCAGTATTTT

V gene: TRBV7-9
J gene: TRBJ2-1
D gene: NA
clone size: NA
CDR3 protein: CASIISGTSDDDEQFF
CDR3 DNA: TGTGCCAGCATAATCTCCGGGACTTCCGATGATGATGAGCAGTTCTTC

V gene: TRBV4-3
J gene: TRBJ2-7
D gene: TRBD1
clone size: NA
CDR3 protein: CASSRRTGGRYEQYF
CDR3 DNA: TGCGCCAGCAGCCGCAGGACAGGGGGTAGGTACGAGCAGTACTTC

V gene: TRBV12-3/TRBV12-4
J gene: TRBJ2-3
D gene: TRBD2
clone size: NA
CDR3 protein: CASSPTTSGSAAGTDTQYF
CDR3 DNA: TGTGCCAGCTCCCCTACGACTAGCGGGTCAGCAGCCGGCACAGATACGCAGTATTTT

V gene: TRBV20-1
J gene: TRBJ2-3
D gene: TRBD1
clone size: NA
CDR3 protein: CSVGPGRGGTTDTQYF
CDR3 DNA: TGCAGTGTGGGGCCTGGACGAGGGGGCACCACAGATACGCAGTATTTT

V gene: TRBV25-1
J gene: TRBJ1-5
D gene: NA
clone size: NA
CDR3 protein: CASSAVGWAQPQHF
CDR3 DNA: TGTGCCAGCAGTGCGGTCGGATGGGCCCAGCCCCAGCATTTT

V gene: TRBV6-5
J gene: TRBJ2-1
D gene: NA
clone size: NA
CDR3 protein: CASSSDYNEQFF
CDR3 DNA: TGTGCCAGCAGTTCCGATTACAATGAGCAGTTCTTC

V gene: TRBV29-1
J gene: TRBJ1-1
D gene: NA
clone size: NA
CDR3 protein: CSVVLGVNTEAFF
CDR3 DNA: TGCAGCGTTGTTCTAGGCGTGAACACTGAAGCTTTCTTT

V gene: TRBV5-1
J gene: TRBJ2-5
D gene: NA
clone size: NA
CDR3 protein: CASSSKGETQYF
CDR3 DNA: TGCGCCAGCAGCTCCAAGGGGGAGACCCAGTACTTC

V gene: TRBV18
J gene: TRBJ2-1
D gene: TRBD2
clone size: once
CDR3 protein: CASSPTSGRGSYNEQFF
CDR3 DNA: TGTGCCAGCTCACCAACTAGCGGGAGGGGATCCTACAATGAGCAGTTCTTC

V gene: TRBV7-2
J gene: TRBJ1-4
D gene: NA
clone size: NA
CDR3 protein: CASSSGLANEKLFF
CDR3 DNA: TGTGCCAGCAGCTCAGGGTTGGCTAATGAAAAACTGTTTTTT

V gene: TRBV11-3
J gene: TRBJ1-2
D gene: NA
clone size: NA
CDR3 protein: CASSLDGQGSGYTF
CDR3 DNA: TGTGCCAGCAGCTTAGACGGCCAGGGGAGTGGCTACACCTTC

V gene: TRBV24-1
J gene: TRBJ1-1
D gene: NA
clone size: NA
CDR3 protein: CATSGASTEAFF
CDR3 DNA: TGTGCCACCAGTGGAGCGAGCACTGAAGCTTTCTTT

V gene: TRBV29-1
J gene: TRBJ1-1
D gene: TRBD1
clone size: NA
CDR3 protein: CSVGDSLLNTEAFF
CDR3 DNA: TGCAGCGTTGGGGACAGTTTACTGAACACTGAAGCTTTCTTT

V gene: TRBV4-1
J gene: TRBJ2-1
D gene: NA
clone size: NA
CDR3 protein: CASSQEGGIFYNEQFF
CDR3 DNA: TGCGCCAGCAGCCAAGAAGGCGGGATATTCTACAATGAGCAGTTCTTC

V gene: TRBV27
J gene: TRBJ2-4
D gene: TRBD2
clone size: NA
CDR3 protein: CASRPGGLRNIQYF
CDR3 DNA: TGTGCCAGCCGTCCGGGGGGGCTAAGGAACATTCAGTACTTC

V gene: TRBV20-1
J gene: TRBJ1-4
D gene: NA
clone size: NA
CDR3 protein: CSAIDRTNEKLFF
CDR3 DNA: TGCAGTGCCATAGACAGAACTAATGAAAAACTGTTTTTT

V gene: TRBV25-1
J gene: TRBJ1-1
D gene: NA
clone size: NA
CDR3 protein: CASSRGGQEEAFF
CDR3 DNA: TGTGCCAGCAGCCGGGGGGGCCAAGAGGAAGCTTTCTTT

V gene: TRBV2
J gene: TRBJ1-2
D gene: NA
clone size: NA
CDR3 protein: CASPPERDYGYTF
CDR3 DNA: TGTGCCAGCCCGCCCGAACGGGACTATGGCTACACCTTC

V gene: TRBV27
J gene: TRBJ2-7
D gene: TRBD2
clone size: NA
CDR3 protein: CASSLVAGSYEQYF
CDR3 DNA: TGTGCCAGCAGTTTAGTAGCGGGGAGTTACGAGCAGTACTTC

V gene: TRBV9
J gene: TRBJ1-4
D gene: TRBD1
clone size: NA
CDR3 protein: CASSATGGASLNEKLFF
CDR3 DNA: TGTGCCAGCAGCGCCACAGGGGGCGCTTCCTTGAATGAAAAACTGTTTTTT

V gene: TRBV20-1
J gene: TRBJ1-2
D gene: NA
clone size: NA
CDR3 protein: CSARDLKGWFNYGYTF
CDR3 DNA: TGCAGTGCTAGAGATCTAAAGGGTTGGTTTAACTATGGCTACACCTTC

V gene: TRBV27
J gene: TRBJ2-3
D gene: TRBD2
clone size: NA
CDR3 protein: CASRTSGEHRTDTQYF
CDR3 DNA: TGTGCCAGTCGGACTAGCGGGGAGCACCGCACAGATACGCAGTATTTT

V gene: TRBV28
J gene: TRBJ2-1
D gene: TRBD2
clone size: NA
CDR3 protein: CASSPPSGENEQFF
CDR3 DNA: TGTGCCAGCAGTCCGCCTAGCGGGGAGAATGAGCAGTTCTTC

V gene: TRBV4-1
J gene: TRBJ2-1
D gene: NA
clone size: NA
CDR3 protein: CASSQGRDSNEQFF
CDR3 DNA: TGCGCCAGCAGCCAAGGGCGTGACAGCAATGAGCAGTTCTTC

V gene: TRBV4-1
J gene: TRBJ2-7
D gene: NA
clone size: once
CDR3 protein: CASSQEVVGEQYF
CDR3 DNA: TGCGCCAGCAGCCAAGAGGTAGTGGGGGAGCAGTACTTC

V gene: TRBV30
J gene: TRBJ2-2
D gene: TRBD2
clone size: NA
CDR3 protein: CAWDPSGGNTGELFF
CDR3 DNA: TGTGCCTGGGACCCGAGCGGGGGGAACACCGGGGAGCTGTTTTTT

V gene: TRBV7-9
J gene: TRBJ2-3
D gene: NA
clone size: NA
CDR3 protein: CASSLASGGTDTQYF
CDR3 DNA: TGTGCCAGCAGCTTAGCATCCGGGGGCACAGATACGCAGTATTTT

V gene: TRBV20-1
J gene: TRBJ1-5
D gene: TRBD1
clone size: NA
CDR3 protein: CSARIRQGNQPQHF
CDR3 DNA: TGCAGTGCTCGTATACGACAGGGAAATCAGCCCCAGCATTTT

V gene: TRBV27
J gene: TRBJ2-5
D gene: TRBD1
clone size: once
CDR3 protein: CASSFLNRGQETQYF
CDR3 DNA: TGTGCCAGCAGTTTCCTAAACAGGGGCCAAGAGACCCAGTACTTC

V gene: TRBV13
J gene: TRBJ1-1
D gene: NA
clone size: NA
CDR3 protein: CASSLRDMAAEAFF
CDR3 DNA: TGTGCCAGCAGCCTCCGGGACATGGCAGCTGAAGCTTTCTTT

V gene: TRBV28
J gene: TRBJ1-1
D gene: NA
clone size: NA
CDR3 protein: CASFPGRNTEAFF
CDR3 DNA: TGTGCCAGCTTTCCGGGGAGGAACACTGAAGCTTTCTTT

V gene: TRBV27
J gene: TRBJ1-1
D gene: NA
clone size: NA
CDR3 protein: CASSLLDTNTEAFF
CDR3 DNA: TGTGCCAGCAGTTTATTGGACACGAACACTGAAGCTTTCTTT

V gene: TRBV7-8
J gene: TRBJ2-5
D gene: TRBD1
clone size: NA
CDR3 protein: CASSLSEGARETQYF
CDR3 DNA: TGTGCCAGCAGCTTAAGTGAGGGGGCTCGAGAGACCCAGTACTTC

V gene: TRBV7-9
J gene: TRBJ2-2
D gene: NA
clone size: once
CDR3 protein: CASSSSTNTGELFF
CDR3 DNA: TGTGCCAGCAGCTCTTCGACGAACACCGGGGAGCTGTTTTTT